Below are 30 T cell receptor beta chains sequenced from a single sample in a study of T cell responses to AZD1222 COVID-19 vaccine (dated by TCRdb to about 2021). Libraries were built with the immunoSEQ multiplex PCR assay. Entries here come from immuneACCESS through TCRdb and include only in-frame sequences with V and J called. Some clones fail to appear in such tables; in the studies checked, an unresolved V gene covers under half of the shortfall, and the cause of the remainder is unknown. This sample holds 120,000 to 150,000 clones; around 89% were observed only once. Less than 15% of the sample lies in the top ten. This specimen's time point label, per the study, means: baseline before first vaccination. The sequenced sample was peripheral blood, obtained on day 0 of AZD1222 vaccination. These TCRs come from an adult in good health.

The V and J genes are TRBV2 and TRBJ1-1; 7 positions agree with TRBD1. The CDR3 has 14 amino acids. Germline lookup yields CDR1 SNHLY and CDR2 FYNNEI. The ends lost 7 bases at V and 5 bases at J; junction bases unmatched: 10. The CDR3 bases are TGTGCCAGCATAGGGGGCAGATTGGGTACTGAAGCTTTCTTT. Translated, it gives CASIGGRLGTEAFF.

CDR3 sequence: CASSYVGNYGYTF. DNA for the CDR3: TGTGCCAGCAGTTACGTTGGGAACTATGGCTACACCTTC. J is TRBJ1-2 and V is TRBV6-5; D unresolved. The CDR3 is 13 residues long. Germline V gene sequence: CDR1 MNHEY, CDR2 SVGAGI. V dropped 2 bases and J dropped 2 bases, with 6 bases sitting between them.

The J gene is TRBJ2-7, the V gene TRBV5-5; D unclear. V was clipped by 2 bases and J by 0 bases, with 9 bases between them. CDR3 length: 14 amino acids. The germline V gene encodes CDR1 SGHKS and CDR2 YYEKEE (reference sequence). The CDR3 loop is CASSLSWVSYEQYF. DNA of the CDR3: TGTGCCAGCAGCTTAAGTTGGGTCTCCTACGAGCAGTACTTC.

A single count supports this clone. This rearrangement joins TRBV1 to TRBJ2-1; the table's D call TRBD2 went unverified against the DNA. TRBV1 is classified as a pseudogene. This CDR3 region has 17 residues. For the CDR3, the DNA is TGCACCAGCAGCATCAGGAAGACTAGCGGGGCCAAAAATGAGCAGTTCTTC. Amino acids: CTSSIRKTSGAKNEQFF.

The chain has TRBV5-6 and TRBJ1-2, with D possibly being TRBD1 (6 bases). V lost 4 bases, J lost 7 bases, and 17 bases lay in between. Germline loops: CDR1 SGHDT, CDR2 YYEEEE. This CDR3 has 14 residues. In DNA form, the CDR3 reads TGTGCCAGCAGCCCCGCTCACAGGGAGGGTGGCTACACCTTC. Its translation: CASSPAHREGGYTF.

This clone was counted between two and nine times. The chain joins TRBV4-3 to TRBJ1-4; TRBD1 matches 7 bases. The germline V gene has CDR1 LGHNA and CDR2 YSLEER. CDR3 length: 12 amino acids. With 0 bases clipped from V and 15 bases from J, the junction kept 4 bases outside the gene matches. The CDR3 DNA sequence: TGCGCCAGCAGCCAAGAACAGGGGAGGGTGTTTTTT. Residues: CASSQEQGRVFF.

The chain is built from TRBV7-2 and TRBJ1-2; D unresolved. Germline assignment: CDR1 SGHTA and CDR2 FQGNSA. V was clipped by 3 bases and J by 2 bases, with 4 bases between them. The CDR3 has 12 residues. The CDR3 sequence is CASSLQNYGYTF. The DNA for the CDR3 is TGTGCCAGCAGCTTGCAGAACTATGGCTACACCTTC.

The chain uses TRBV27 and TRBJ2-7, with D hard to call. The CDR3 loop spans 11 amino acids. Trimming took 8 bases from V and 0 from J, leaving 5 bases between them. The V gene's germline CDR1 is MNHEY and CDR2 SMNVEV (reference sequence). This chain's CDR3 is CASRSSYEQYF. In DNA, the CDR3 is TGTGCCAGCCGCTCCTCCTACGAGCAGTACTTC.

Remarks on this clone: Other DNA sequences in the same sample also yield this CDR3. The V and J genes are TRBV7-3 and TRBJ1-2; possible D gene TRBD1, 5 bases. CDR1 is SGHTA, CDR2 FQGTGA, per germline. V lost 5 bases to trimming and J lost 3 bases, with 10 bases between them. The length of the CDR3 is 13 residues. In DNA form, the CDR3 reads TGTGCCAGCAGCCCTGGGACCGACTATGGCTACACCTTC. Translating it yields CASSPGTDYGYTF.

This chain connects TRBV5-4 to TRBJ1-1; no clear D gene. Trimming pared 3 bases from V and 0 bases from J, leaving 3 bases between. The germline gives CDR1 SGHNT, CDR2 YYREEE (reference sequence). The CDR3 loop spans 12 amino acids. CDR3 nucleotide sequence: TGTGCCAGCAGCTGGATGAACACTGAAGCTTTCTTT. Its protein product is CASSWMNTEAFF.

The V call is TRBV6-2 or TRBV6-3, the J call TRBJ1-1; D remains ambiguous. From germline, CDR1 is MNHEY and CDR2 SVGEGT. V dropped 2 bases and J dropped 3 bases, with 10 bases sitting between them. The CDR3 totals 14 residues. The CDR3 loop reads CASSYPEHDTEAFF. The CDR3 coding sequence is TGTGCCAGCAGTTACCCCGAACATGACACTGAAGCTTTCTTT.

This rearrangement joins TRBV3-1 (or the pseudogene TRBV3-2) to TRBJ2-1, with D possibly TRBD1 on 6 matching bases. V lost 3 bases, J lost 7 bases, and 10 bases lay in between. This CDR3 region has 13 residues. The V gene's germline CDR1 is LGHDT and CDR2 YNNKEL (reference sequence). This chain's CDR3 is CASSQEQGNEQFF. The CDR3 DNA reads TGTGCCAGCAGCCAGGAACAGGGAAATGAGCAGTTCTTC.

This chain connects TRBV29-1 to TRBJ2-1; D not resolved. In germline, CDR1 is SQVTM, CDR2 ANQGSEA. V was pared by 4 bases and J by 2 bases, with 12 bases between. The CDR3 runs to 14 residues. The CDR3 sequence is CSVGPPAAYNEQFF. The DNA of the CDR3 is TGCAGCGTTGGACCCCCTGCGGCCTACAATGAGCAGTTCTTC.

The rearrangement links TRBV6-5 to TRBJ1-1, with 9 bases lining up with TRBD1. The CDR3 runs 15 residues. The J segment lost 4 bases and the V segment lost 2 bases, leaving 5 bases of the junction unmatched. Per germline, CDR1 MNHEY and CDR2 SVGAGI. CDR3 amino acids: CASSYRQGVPTEAFF. In nucleotides, the CDR3 is TGTGCCAGCAGTTACAGACAGGGGGTTCCCACTGAAGCTTTCTTT.

This CDR3 is CASSSTGVGYNEQFF. The CDR3 bases are TGTGCCAGCAGTTCTACAGGGGTAGGTTACAATGAGCAGTTCTTC. This rearrangement joins TRBV27 to TRBJ2-1, with 7 positions matching TRBD1. The germline V gene encodes CDR1 MNHEY and CDR2 SMNVEV (reference sequence). With V trimmed by 4 bases and J by 4 bases, 7 bases remained unmatched. The CDR3 contains 15 residues.

This clone occurred many times. The chain joins TRBV6-4 to TRBJ1-5, with unresolved D. Between the trimmed V and J ends, which lost 6 bases and 5 bases, there was a span of 8 bases. The V gene's germline CDR1 is MRHNA and CDR2 SNTAGT. The CDR3 runs to 12 residues. The CDR3 reads CASSPLYQPQHF. The CDR3 nucleotides are TGTGCCAGCAGCCCGCTCTATCAGCCCCAGCATTTT.

V usage is TRBV11-2 and J usage is TRBJ1-6; D gene ambiguous. V lost 1 base to trimming and J lost 6 bases, with 4 bases between them. There are 13 residues in the CDR3. Germline CDR1 is SGHAT and CDR2 is FQNNGV. The CDR3 DNA reads as TGTGCCAGCAGCTTAGGTGGTAATTCACCCCTCCACTTT. Translation: CASSLGGNSPLHF.

The genes are TRBV2 and TRBJ1-4; D is possibly TRBD1 (6 bases). Germline V gene sequence: CDR1 SNHLY, CDR2 FYNNEI. The germline V and J ends were trimmed by 6 bases and 7 bases, with 15 bases remaining between them. The CDR3 covers 14 residues. The CDR3 nucleotides are TGTGCCAGCAGCAACAGGGAGGTGGGTGAAAAACTGTTTTTT. Translating it yields CASSNREVGEKLFF.

This clone was picked up one time. The chain uses TRBV6-5 and TRBJ1-2; D perhaps matches TRBD1 (6 bases). CDR1 MNHEY and CDR2 SVGAGI come from the germline V gene. This CDR3 is built from 14 residues. Trimming stripped 0 bases from V and 7 bases from J, with 12 bases between. The CDR3 here is CASSYSGGKFGYTF. CDR3 coding DNA: TGTGCCAGCAGTTACTCAGGGGGGAAGTTTGGCTACACCTTC.

V is TRBV30 and J is TRBJ1-2, with TRBD1 as a possible D gene (5 bases). Looked up from germline, CDR1 is GTSNPN and CDR2 is SVGIG (reference sequence). This CDR3 is 16 amino acids long. V shed 0 bases and J shed 4 bases, with 18 bases lying between them. This CDR3 is CAWSVRGRWSGYGYTF. The CDR3 DNA is TGTGCCTGGAGTGTACGGGGCAGGTGGTCGGGCTATGGCTACACCTTC.

This chain connects TRBV28 to TRBJ2-4; tentatively, D is TRBD2 (5 bases). The CDR3 covers 15 residues. CDR1 and CDR2 from the germline V gene are MDHEN and SYDVKM. The germline V and J ends were trimmed by 6 bases and 2 bases, with 14 bases remaining between them. CDR3 in DNA: TGTGCCAGCAGGAACTCACCCGGGACCAAAAACATTCAGTACTTC. As protein: CASRNSPGTKNIQYF.

The chain joins TRBV29-1 to TRBJ1-2, with TRBD1 matching 7 bases. CDR3 size: 15 residues. Germline values: CDR1 SQVTM, CDR2 ANQGSEA. With 1 base clipped from V and 4 bases from J, the junction kept 9 bases outside the gene matches. The CDR3 is CSVEGRTGWGYGYTF. CDR3 DNA sequence: TGCAGCGTTGAAGGCCGGACAGGTTGGGGCTATGGCTACACCTTC.

V usage is TRBV19 and J usage is TRBJ2-7; D gene unclear. Germline values: CDR1 LNHDA, CDR2 SQIVND (reference sequence). Trimming pared 5 bases from V and 6 bases from J, leaving 14 bases between. This CDR3 contains 13 residues. This chain's CDR3 is CASSPGIGLEQYF. The CDR3 region has the DNA TGTGCCAGTAGTCCCGGAATAGGGCTCGAGCAGTACTTC.

In DNA form, the CDR3 reads TGTGCCAGCAGCGAAGGACAGGGGAAGGATTCACCCCTCCACTTT. Its translation is CASSEGQGKDSPLHF. The chain uses TRBV9 and TRBJ1-6, with 9 bases matching TRBD1. This CDR3 contains 15 residues. Germline V gene data show CDR1 as SGDLS and CDR2 as YYNGEE. The ends lost 3 bases at V and 8 bases at J; junction bases unmatched: 6.

This clone has a single count. The chain combines TRBV28 with TRBJ2-7; tentative D call: TRBD1 (6 bases). The germline gives CDR1 MDHEN, CDR2 SYDVKM. V was shortened by 6 bases and J by 0 bases, with 12 bases between the two germline ends. CDR3 length: 14 amino acids. CDR3 coding DNA: TGTGCCAGCAGCTTACAGGGCCACTCCTACGAGCAGTACTTC. Its translation: CASSLQGHSYEQYF.

This clone was seen only once. The chain combines TRBV19 with TRBJ1-4; 11 positions match TRBD1. The germline V gene encodes CDR1 LNHDA and CDR2 SQIVND (reference sequence). This CDR3 region has 15 residues. With V trimmed by 6 bases and J by 8 bases, 8 bases remained unmatched. The CDR3 spells CASRQIRDRGEKLFF. DNA for the CDR3: TGTGCCAGTAGACAAATCCGGGACAGGGGGGAAAAACTGTTTTTT.

This clone was seen just once. The J gene is TRBJ1-1, the V gene TRBV2, with 7 bases matching TRBD1. The CDR3 sequence is 15 residues long. CDR1 is SNHLY, CDR2 FYNNEI, per germline. The V and J ends lost 10 bases and 0 bases, in that order; junction bases with no gene match: 11. The CDR3 DNA follows: TGTGCCACCACCGGGACGACAGGGATGAACACTGAAGCTTTCTTT. It is translated as CATTGTTGMNTEAFF. Together with reference TRBV2 and TRBJ1-1, the CDR3 gives the full variable domain: EPEVTQTPSHQVTQMGQEVILRCVPISNHLYFYWYRQILGQKVEFLVSFYNNEISEKSEIFDDQFSVERPDGSNFTLKIRSTKLEDSAMYFCATTGTTGMNTEAFFGQGTRLTVV.

The rearrangement joins TRBV18 to TRBJ1-2; 10 bases are shared with TRBD1. CDR3 length equals 16 residues. V trimming: 4 bases; J trimming: 0 bases; junction bases outside the gene matches: 5. Germline CDR1 is KGHSH and CDR2 is LQKENI. CDR3 sequence: CASSQGQGSTNYGYTF. The CDR3 DNA reads as TGTGCCAGCTCACAGGGACAGGGGAGTACTAACTATGGCTACACCTTC.

J is TRBJ1-6 and V is TRBV5-1; D not certain. The germline V gene encodes CDR1 SGHRS and CDR2 YFSETQ. CDR3 length equals 14 residues. Trimming pared 4 bases from V and 6 bases from J, leaving 11 bases between. The CDR3 nucleotides are TGCGCCAGCAGCGATCCAGGCGGTAATTCACCCCTCCACTTT. This encodes CASSDPGGNSPLHF.

The CDR3 sequence is CASSLDLGPSGNTIYF. CDR3 DNA: TGTGCCAGCAGCTTGGATCTGGGCCCCTCTGGAAACACCATATATTTT. V and J are TRBV5-6 and TRBJ1-3, with unresolved D. Germline values: CDR1 SGHDT, CDR2 YYEEEE. With 0 bases removed from V and 0 bases from J, the gap between germline ends came to 10 bases. This CDR3 is 16 amino acids long.